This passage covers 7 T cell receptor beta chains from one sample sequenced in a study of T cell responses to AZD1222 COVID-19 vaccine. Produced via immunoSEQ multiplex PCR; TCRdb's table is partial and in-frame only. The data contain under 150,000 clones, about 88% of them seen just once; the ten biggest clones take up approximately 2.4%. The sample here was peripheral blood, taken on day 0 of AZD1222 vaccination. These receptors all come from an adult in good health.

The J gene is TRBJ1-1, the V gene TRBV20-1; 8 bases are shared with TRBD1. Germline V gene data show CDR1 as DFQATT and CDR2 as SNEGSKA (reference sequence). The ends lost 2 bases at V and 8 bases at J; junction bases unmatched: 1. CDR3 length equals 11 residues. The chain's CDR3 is CSARWDREAFF. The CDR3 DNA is TGCAGTGCTAGATGGGACAGGGAAGCTTTCTTT.

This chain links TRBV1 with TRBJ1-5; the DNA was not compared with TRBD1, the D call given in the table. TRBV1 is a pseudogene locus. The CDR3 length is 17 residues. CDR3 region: CTSSQDRAGYLREPQHF. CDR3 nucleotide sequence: TGCACCAGCAGCCAAGATAGGGCAGGGTACCTTAGGGAGCCCCAGCATTTT.

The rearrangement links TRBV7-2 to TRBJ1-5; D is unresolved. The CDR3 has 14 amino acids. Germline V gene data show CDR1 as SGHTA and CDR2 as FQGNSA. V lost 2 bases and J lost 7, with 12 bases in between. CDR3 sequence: CASSLKPAGQPQHF. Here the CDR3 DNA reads TGTGCCAGCAGCTTAAAGCCCGCGGGGCAGCCCCAGCATTTT.

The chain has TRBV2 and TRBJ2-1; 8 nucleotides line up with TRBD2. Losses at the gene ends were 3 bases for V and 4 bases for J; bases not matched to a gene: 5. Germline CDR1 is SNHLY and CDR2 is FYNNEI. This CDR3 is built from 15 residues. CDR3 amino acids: CASSDLIAGYNEQFF. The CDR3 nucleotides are TGTGCCAGCAGTGACCTGATAGCGGGGTACAATGAGCAGTTCTTC.

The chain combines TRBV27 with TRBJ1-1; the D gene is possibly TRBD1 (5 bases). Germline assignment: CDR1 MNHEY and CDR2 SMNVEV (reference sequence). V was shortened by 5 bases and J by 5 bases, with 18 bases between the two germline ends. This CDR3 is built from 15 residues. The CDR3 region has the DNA TGTGCCAGCAGTCCTCTCCTGGGACGGGGTACTGAAGCTTTCTTT. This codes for CASSPLLGRGTEAFF.

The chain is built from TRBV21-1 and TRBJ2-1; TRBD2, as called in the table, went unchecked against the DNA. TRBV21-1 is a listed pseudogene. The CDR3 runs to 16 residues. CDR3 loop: CASSKMGGSSYNEQFF. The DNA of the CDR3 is TGTGCCAGCAGCAAAATGGGCGGGAGCTCCTACAATGAGCAGTTCTTC.

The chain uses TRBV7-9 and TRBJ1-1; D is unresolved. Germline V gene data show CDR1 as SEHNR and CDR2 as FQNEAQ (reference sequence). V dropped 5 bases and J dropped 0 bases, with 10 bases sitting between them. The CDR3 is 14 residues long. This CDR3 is CASSPGLVNTEAFF. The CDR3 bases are TGTGCCAGCAGCCCCGGGCTGGTGAACACTGAAGCTTTCTTT.